This TCR beta chain was identified in a study of glioma-infiltrating T cells after dendritic cell vaccination. About the study: Dendritic cell vaccine was injected intradermally three times, biweekly.

Regarding the study as a whole: Only a small number of patients had complete blood and tumor samples.

This CDR3 is 15 amino acids long. Germline loops: CDR1 SGHRS, CDR2 YFSETQ. After removal of 4 bases from V and 7 bases from J, the junction contained 10 bases not matched to a gene. Libraries were prepared by immunoSEQ multiplex PCR; TCRdb keeps only in-frame clonotypes and omits some of them. The data hold 95,000 to 110,000 clones, with roughly 76% observed a single time. Of note for this clone: Its specificity is not known.

Sequenced material: blood, taken before dendritic cell vaccination. V and J are TRBV5-1 and TRBJ1-1; 10 nucleotides align to TRBD1. The sequence was collected from a human donor with glioblastoma. The CDR3 coding sequence is TGCGCCAGCAGCCGCCTGGGACAGGGGCTTAATGAAGCTTTCTTT. Encoded protein: CASSRLGQGLNEAFF.